These 7 T cell receptor beta chains came from one sample sequenced in a study of T cell responses to AZD1222 COVID-19 vaccine. The protocol was immunoSEQ multiplex PCR, while the TCRdb copy is restricted to in-frame clones and leaves out a portion. The data show fewer than 200,000 clones, with around 90% seen just once and approximately 0.97% held by the top ten. The starting material was peripheral blood, obtained 28 days after the second AZD1222 dose. Receptors originate from an adult who received the AZD1222 COVID-19 vaccine.

V and J are TRBV11-2 and TRBJ1-5; 7 bases map to TRBD1. V was clipped by 3 bases and J by 0 bases; unmatched bases: 2. This CDR3 region has 15 residues. The germline CDR1 and CDR2 sequences are SGHAT and FQNNGV. Here the CDR3 DNA reads TGTGCCAGCAGCTTGACAGGGTATAGCAATCAGCCCCAGCATTTT. Encoded protein: CASSLTGYSNQPQHF.

V gene TRBV2 combines with J gene TRBJ1-5, with unresolved D. Germline V CDR1 and CDR2: SNHLY, FYNNEI. V lost 6 bases to trimming and J lost 8 bases, with 14 bases between them. The CDR3 consists of 13 residues. CDR3 in amino acids: CASRADMSEPQHF. CDR3 sequence (DNA): TGTGCCAGCAGGGCCGACATGTCCGAGCCCCAGCATTTT.

In its sample, this clone was seen once. This chain connects TRBV2 to TRBJ2-2; 8 positions match TRBD1. The CDR3 loop spans 16 amino acids. The V segment lost 10 bases and the J segment 1 base; nucleotides outside the gene matches: 11. The germline gives CDR1 SNHLY, CDR2 FYNNEI. The CDR3 nucleotides read TGTGCCACAACGATCCTTGACAGGGGGAACACCGGGGAGCTGTTTTTT. Translation: CATTILDRGNTGELFF.

The chain combines TRBV5-4 with TRBJ1-5; TRBD1 might be the D (5 bases). Germline V gives CDR1 SGHNT, CDR2 YYREEE (reference sequence). The V and J ends lost 4 bases and 1 base respectively, with 9 bases between them. The CDR3 is made up of 14 amino acids. For the CDR3, the DNA is TGTGCCAGCAGCAGCGGGACGAGCAATCAGCCCCAGCATTTT. Its protein product is CASSSGTSNQPQHF. The entire variable domain, with the rest obtained from reference TRBV5-4 and TRBJ1-5, is as follows: ETGVTQSPTHLIKTRGQQVTLRCSSQSGHNTVSWYQQALGQGPQFIFQYYREEENGRGNFPPRFSGLQFPNYSSELNVNALELDDSALYLCASSSGTSNQPQHFGDGTRLSIL.

V and J are TRBV5-4 and TRBJ2-1, with TRBD1 identical over 8 bases. V lost 0 bases, J lost 14 bases, and 13 bases stayed unmatched. Per germline, CDR1 SGHNT and CDR2 YYREEE (reference sequence). The CDR3 has 15 amino acids. CDR3 DNA sequence: TGTGCCAGCAGCTTGGAAGGACAGGGCGCACATTGGAAGTTCTTC. It specifies CASSLEGQGAHWKFF.

The chain uses TRBV5-8 and TRBJ2-1; 12 bases fit TRBD2. V was pared by 2 bases and J by 8 bases, with 5 bases of the junction left unmatched. The CDR3 has 15 residues. Looked up from germline, CDR1 is SGHTS and CDR2 is YDEGEE. CDR3 nucleotide sequence: TGTGCCAGCAGCTTCTCTAGCGGGGGGGCACATGAGCAGTTCTTC. This sequence encodes CASSFSSGGAHEQFF.

The V and J genes are TRBV5-4 and TRBJ2-7; D is tentatively TRBD1 or TRBD2 (7 bases each). Germline V gives CDR1 SGHNT, CDR2 YYREEE (reference sequence). This CDR3 contains 15 residues. The V and J ends lost 4 bases and 3 bases respectively, with 17 bases between them. CDR3 sequence (DNA): TGTGCCAGCAGCCAGCAGGGGGGGGCAGGCTACGAGCAGTACTTC. The encoded protein is CASSQQGGAGYEQYF.